Sequencing of this T cell receptor (beta chain) was carried out in a study of CD8 T cells in Susac syndrome. V was clipped by 4 bases and J by 7 bases; unmatched bases: 11. The CDR3 is made up of 16 amino acids. Germline V gene lookup returns CDR1 SGHTA and CDR2 FQGNSA. The RNA input was about 0.45 to 1 ug, and it was reverse transcribed with random hexamers. The amplification used immunoSEQ multiplex PCR on TCR beta CDR3; it spanned 54 Vbeta and 13 Jbeta. TCRdb reprocessed the immunoSEQ multiplex PCR reads with MiXCR, giving one entry per CDR3 protein. Among about 300,000 distinct CDR3 sequences listed, approximately 91% were seen once.

The sequence was collected from a human donor with multiple sclerosis. The sample consisted of CD8+ T cells from PBMCs. The chain recombines TRBV7-2 with TRBJ2-7; the match to TRBD2 covers 12 bases. This CDR3 is CASSSTLAGGIGEQYF. DNA for the CDR3: TGTGCCAGCAGCTCCACCCTAGCGGGGGGGATTGGGGAGCAGTACTTC.